These 28 T cell receptor beta chains were all obtained from the same sample, sequenced in a study of T cell responses to AZD1222 COVID-19 vaccine. Repertoires were generated with immunoSEQ multiplex PCR, while TCRdb's copy carries only in-frame clones and drops some. The sample holds some 120,000 clones; about 90% are singletons and the top ten take roughly 1.5%. This sample comprised peripheral blood, obtained 28 days after the second AZD1222 dose. The receptor set was obtained from an adult who received the AZD1222 COVID-19 vaccine.

V usage is TRBV6-4 and J usage is TRBJ2-1; 10 bases fit TRBD2. V lost 2 bases and J lost 16; bases outside the gene matches: 17. This CDR3 has 16 residues. Germline V CDR1 and CDR2: MRHNA, SNTAGT. Here the CDR3 reads CASSDPLELAGVGKFF. The DNA of the CDR3 is TGTGCCAGCAGTGACCCCCTGGAGCTAGCGGGAGTTGGGAAATTCTTC.

This clone has a handful of counts. The chain recombines TRBV4-1 with TRBJ2-1, with TRBD2 matching 9 bases. The CDR3 runs to 17 residues. Germline V gene sequence: CDR1 MGHRA, CDR2 YSYEKL. J gave up 4 bases and V 3 bases, and 10 bases lay outside the gene matches. In nucleotides, the CDR3 is TGCGCCAGCAGCCATCCAACCCTAGCGGGACCTTACAATGAGCAGTTCTTC. It yields the protein CASSHPTLAGPYNEQFF.

This clone was seen just once. The rearrangement uses TRBV2 and TRBJ2-1; 7 nucleotides align to TRBD2. Germline CDR1 and CDR2: SNHLY and FYNNEI. After removal of 3 bases from V and 4 bases from J, the junction contained 3 bases not matched to a gene. The CDR3 runs to 14 residues. The CDR3 is CASSDLAEYNEQFF. CDR3 DNA: TGTGCCAGCAGTGATCTAGCGGAATACAATGAGCAGTTCTTC.

V usage is TRBV15 and J usage is TRBJ2-1; D may be TRBD1 or TRBD2 (5 bases each). V shed 3 bases and J shed 11 bases, with 26 bases lying between them. Germline lookup yields CDR1 LNHNV and CDR2 YYDKDF (reference sequence). CDR3 length: 17 residues. In DNA, the CDR3 is TGTGCCACCAGCAGGGCGGATCTCCGGGACCCCTTCTGGCAGCAGTTCTTC. It encodes CATSRADLRDPFWQQFF.

In this sample, this clone turned up a few times. The chain employs TRBV7-8 and TRBJ1-6, with D possibly matching TRBD1 (5 bases). The CDR3 is made up of 15 amino acids. Trimming cost V 9 bases and J 3 bases, with 15 bases left between them. Germline assignment: CDR1 SGHVS and CDR2 FQNEAQ. The CDR3, as DNA: TGTGCCAGTTCCGGGACGGACGACTATAATTCACCCCTCCACTTT. Protein product: CASSGTDDYNSPLHF. The full variable domain, completed using reference TRBV7-8 and TRBJ1-6, is GAGVSQSPRYKVAKRGQDVALRCDPISGHVSLFWYQQALGQGPEFLTYFQNEAQLDKSGLPSDRFFAERPEGSVSTLKIQRTQQEDSAVYLCASSGTDDYNSPLHFGNGTRLTVT.

This chain connects TRBV6-6 to TRBJ1-4, with D perhaps matching TRBD1 (5 bases). Germline V gene sequence: CDR1 MNHNY, CDR2 SVGAGI (reference sequence). V was clipped by 2 bases and J by 12 bases, with 16 bases between them. There are 14 residues in the CDR3. DNA for the CDR3: TGTGCCAGCAGTTACGGTCTGGGGCTGAGGGAACTGTTTTTT. Amino acid sequence: CASSYGLGLRELFF.

Only one count was recorded for this clone. The rearrangement uses TRBV10-2 and TRBJ2-3; TRBD2 aligns across 9 bases. V was clipped by 2 bases and J by 5 bases; unmatched bases: 8. The germline V gene encodes CDR1 WSHSY and CDR2 SAAADI. This CDR3 comprises 16 residues. The CDR3, as DNA: TGCGCCAGCAGTGAGGGGGCGGGAGGGCCTAGAGATACGCAGTATTTT. This gives the protein CASSEGAGGPRDTQYF.

CDR3 bases: TGTGCCAGTAGTATCCCGGGTCGCCCGAGCGCTGAAGCTTTCTTT. Translation: CASSIPGRPSAEAFF. The V and J genes are TRBV19 and TRBJ1-1, with unresolved D. This CDR3 has 15 residues. The V end was cut by 3 bases, the J end by 6 bases, with 17 bases between. Germline values: CDR1 LNHDA, CDR2 SQIVND (reference sequence).

The chain carries TRBV4-1 and TRBJ2-3, with D unclear. Germline loops: CDR1 MGHRA, CDR2 YSYEKL. V shed 2 bases and J shed 2 bases, with 8 bases lying between them. CDR3 size: 14 residues. CDR3 in DNA: TGCGCCAGCAGCCAACTATTAACCACAGATACGCAGTATTTT. It specifies CASSQLLTTDTQYF.

V and J are TRBV25-1 and TRBJ2-5; D is unresolved. CDR1 and CDR2 (germline): MGHDK, SYGVNS. The CDR3 runs 11 residues. V lost 10 bases to trimming and J lost 5 bases, with 11 bases between them. The CDR3 region is CATKSVETQYF. CDR3 coding DNA: TGTGCCACCAAGTCCGTGGAGACCCAGTACTTC.

CDR3 region: CASSPSRQPQHF. The CDR3 DNA reads TGTGCCAGCAGTCCCTCAAGACAGCCCCAGCATTTT. This chain connects TRBV6-6 to TRBJ1-5; no firm D call. Between the trimmed V and J ends, which lost 5 bases and 7 bases, there was a span of 9 bases. Germline V gene sequence: CDR1 MNHNY, CDR2 SVGAGI (reference sequence). The CDR3 is made up of 12 amino acids.

The chain joins TRBV19 to TRBJ1-4; D gene unclear. CDR1 and CDR2 from the germline V gene are LNHDA and SQIVND (reference sequence). CDR3 length equals 16 residues. Trimming left V 1 base short and J 0 bases short, with 9 bases between. In DNA form, the CDR3 reads TGTGCCAGTAGTATAGGCGGGAGAGCAACTAATGAAAAACTGTTTTTT. Translation gives CASSIGGRATNEKLFF.

The chain couples TRBV27 to TRBJ2-4, with TRBD2 as a possible D gene (6 bases). V shed 7 bases and J shed 0 bases, with 13 bases lying between them. This CDR3 contains 15 residues. Per the germline V gene, CDR1 is MNHEY and CDR2 is SMNVEV (reference sequence). CDR3 nucleotide sequence: TGTGCCAGCACCGATAGCGGACTAGCCAAAAACATTCAGTACTTC. Its protein is CASTDSGLAKNIQYF.

This clone has only one observation. The gene calls are TRBV2 and TRBJ1-6; D is ambiguous. Germline CDR1 and CDR2: SNHLY and FYNNEI. V shed 4 bases and J shed 8 bases, with 9 bases lying between them. The CDR3 is made up of 13 amino acids. CDR3 loop: CASSGFGDSPLHF. The CDR3 coding sequence is TGTGCCAGCAGTGGCTTCGGGGATTCACCCCTCCACTTT.

The chain recombines TRBV29-1 with TRBJ1-1; a weak D match, TRBD1 (5 bases). The CDR3 is made up of 13 amino acids. The V end lost 3 bases, the J end lost 0 bases, and 8 bases lay between the germline ends. Germline V CDR1 and CDR2: SQVTM, ANQGSEA. The CDR3 loop is CSVETAMNTEAFF. DNA of the CDR3: TGCAGCGTTGAGACAGCCATGAACACTGAAGCTTTCTTT.

The table lists this clone with a few counts. This sequence joins TRBV5-4 and TRBJ2-3, with D maybe TRBD2 (7 bases). Trimming stripped 3 bases from V and 4 bases from J, with 18 bases between. The V gene's germline CDR1 is SGHNT and CDR2 YYREEE (reference sequence). This CDR3 comprises 16 residues. The CDR3, as DNA: TGTGCCAGCAGCTCCCCGGGGAGGGGGGCGGCAGATACGCAGTATTTT. Amino acid sequence: CASSSPGRGAADTQYF.

The chain carries TRBV19 and TRBJ2-7; 15 bases fit TRBD2. The V and J ends lost 1 base and 5 bases, in that order; junction bases with no gene match: 9. CDR1 is LNHDA, CDR2 SQIVND, per germline (reference sequence). The CDR3 spans 18 residues. As DNA, the CDR3 is TGTGCCAGTAGTATAGGGACTAGCGGGAGGGCCGGGTTCCACGAGCAGTACTTC. Residues: CASSIGTSGRAGFHEQYF.

The chain links TRBV19 to TRBJ2-7; TRBD2 matches 10 bases. V dropped 7 bases and J dropped 5; count of bases not matched to a gene: 5. CDR3 length: 13 amino acids. Germline CDR1 reads LNHDA; CDR2 reads SQIVND (reference sequence). This CDR3 reads CASKRTSGHEQYF. The CDR3 nucleotides read TGTGCCAGTAAGCGGACTAGCGGACACGAGCAGTACTTC.

The chain carries TRBV27 and TRBJ2-1; D ambiguous. Germline-derived CDR1 and CDR2 are MNHEY and SMNVEV (reference sequence). The V and J ends lost 7 bases and 9 bases respectively, with 7 bases between them. The CDR3 runs 10 residues. CDR3 coding DNA: TGTGCCAGCATGGGCCTTGAGCAGTTCTTC. It specifies CASMGLEQFF.

In DNA, the CDR3 is TGTGCCAGCTCAACTACCGGGACTATAGCCAATGAGCAGTTCTTC. Translating it yields CASSTTGTIANEQFF. The rearrangement joins TRBV18 to TRBJ2-1; 7 nucleotides match TRBD2. Germline values: CDR1 KGHSH, CDR2 LQKENI. The CDR3 extends over 15 amino acids. Trimming removed 5 bases from V and 6 bases from J; junction bases left unmatched: 10.

DNA for the CDR3: TGTGCCAGCAGCTTGGAGTGGCCCGTTCAGGGGGGGACCGGGGAGCTGTTTTTT. Protein product: CASSLEWPVQGGTGELFF. The chain combines TRBV5-5 with TRBJ2-2; either TRBD1 or TRBD2 may supply D (7 bases each). The CDR3 length is 18 residues. The V and J ends lost 0 bases and 5 bases respectively, with 20 bases between them. Looked up from germline, CDR1 is SGHKS and CDR2 is YYEKEE (reference sequence). The entire variable domain, with the rest obtained from reference TRBV5-5 and TRBJ2-2, is as follows: DAGVTQSPTHLIKTRGQQVTLRCSPISGHKSVSWYQQVLGQGPQFIFQYYEKEERGRGNFPDRFSARQFPNYSSELNVNALLLGDSALYLCASSLEWPVQGGTGELFFGEGSRLTVL.

This clone was recorded once. The chain employs TRBV19 and TRBJ2-3, with a weak D call TRBD1 (5 bases). This CDR3 is built from 15 residues. The V end was cut by 4 bases, the J end by 0 bases, with 11 bases between. Germline CDR1 reads LNHDA; CDR2 reads SQIVND (reference sequence). As DNA, the CDR3 is TGTGCCAGTAGTAAGGACACCCGAAGCACAGATACGCAGTATTTT. This sequence encodes CASSKDTRSTDTQYF. The complete variable domain, with remaining parts taken from reference TRBV19 and TRBJ2-3, reads DGGITQSPKYLFRKEGQNVTLSCEQNLNHDAMYWYRQDPGQGLRLIYYSQIVNDFQKGDIAEGYSVSREKKESFPLTVTSAQKNPTAFYLCASSKDTRSTDTQYFGPGTRLTVL.

The chain is built from TRBV6-5 and TRBJ1-6, with TRBD1 as a possible D gene (6 bases). The CDR3 runs to 13 residues. Germline V lookup: CDR1 MNHEY, CDR2 SVGAGI. Trimming pared 7 bases from V and 6 bases from J, leaving 10 bases between. CDR3 bases: TGTGCCAGCAACGACAGGTCTAATTCACCCCTCCACTTT. Translating it yields CASNDRSNSPLHF.

Many counts were recorded for this clone. The V gene is TRBV5-1, the J gene TRBJ1-2; D possibly corresponds to TRBD1 (6 bases). CDR3 size: 21 residues. From germline, CDR1 is SGHRS and CDR2 YFSETQ. Trimming shortened V by 3 bases and J by 1 base, and 31 bases separated the two germline ends. The CDR3 nucleotides are TGCGCCAGCAGCTCCCGGGACACAGACAGCCTTATTGTTAACAATAACTATGGCTACACCTTC. Translated, it gives CASSSRDTDSLIVNNNYGYTF.

This chain joins TRBV19 and TRBJ1-6, with 8 nucleotides matching TRBD1. The V and J ends lost 4 bases and 6 bases, in that order; junction bases with no gene match: 14. CDR3 length: 18 residues. CDR1 is LNHDA and CDR2 is SQIVND in the germline V gene (reference sequence). In nucleotides, the CDR3 is TGTGCCAGTAGTAACCACAGGGGGAAGCGTTGGTTTAATTCACCCCTCCACTTT. Its translation: CASSNHRGKRWFNSPLHF.

The chain links TRBV11-2 to TRBJ2-7; D is uncertain. The CDR3 consists of 15 residues. V lost 0 bases, J lost 1 base, and 10 bases lay in between. Germline V gene sequence: CDR1 SGHAT, CDR2 FQNNGV. CDR3 residues: CASSLEGFLSYEQYF. CDR3 DNA sequence: TGTGCCAGCAGCTTAGAGGGGTTTCTGTCCTACGAGCAGTACTTC.

This clone is a singleton in its sample. The chain uses TRBV2 and TRBJ1-5; D may be TRBD1 (6 bases). Germline V CDR1 and CDR2: SNHLY, FYNNEI. The V and J ends lost 6 bases and 7 bases respectively, with 16 bases between them. This CDR3 has 14 amino acids. The CDR3 region is CASSSTGIRQPQHF. The CDR3 coding sequence is TGTGCCAGCAGCTCAACAGGGATCAGGCAGCCCCAGCATTTT.

This clone has only one observation. V usage is TRBV4-1 and J usage is TRBJ1-5; maybe TRBD1 (6 bases). V lost 1 base and J 9 bases, leaving 16 bases between the germline ends. The CDR3 loop spans 15 amino acids. CDR1 and CDR2 from the germline V gene are MGHRA and YSYEKL. The CDR3 is CASSQVGSGGRPQHF. For the CDR3, the DNA is TGCGCCAGCAGCCAAGTCGGTTCTGGGGGGCGGCCCCAGCATTTT.